This T cell receptor beta chain comes out of a study of molecular identifiers for immune sequencing clone quantification. V shed 4 bases, J shed 2 bases, and the junction held 7 bases outside the gene matches. The CDR3 contains 15 residues. Germline V CDR1 and CDR2: MGHRA, YSYEKL. Previously reported methods and listed TCR primers produced the bulk TCR libraries. TCRdb ran MiXCR on the PCR reads and lists one entry per CDR3 protein. This table has hundreds of thousands of distinct CDR3 sequences, 25% appearing once. The TCR comes from a human donor in good health. Some libraries in this study had Jurkat cell RNA spiked in. Sequencing used naive CD8+ T cells from blood, with Jurkat cell RNA spiked in. The subset here: FACS-sorted CD8+CD4-CCR7+CD45RA+ naive T cells. The chain recombines TRBV4-1 with TRBJ2-7; 8 bases agree with TRBD2. The CDR3 DNA reads TGCGCCAGCAGCCCCAGGACTAGCAACCCCTACGAGCAGTACTTC. Residues: CASSPRTSNPYEQYF.